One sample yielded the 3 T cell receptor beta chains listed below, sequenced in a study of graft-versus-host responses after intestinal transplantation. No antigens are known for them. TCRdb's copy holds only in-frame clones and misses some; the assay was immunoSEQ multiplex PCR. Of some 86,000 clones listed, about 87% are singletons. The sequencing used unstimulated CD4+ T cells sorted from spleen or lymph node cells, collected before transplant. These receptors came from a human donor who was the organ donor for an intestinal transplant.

CDR3 DNA sequence: TGTGCCAGCAGCTCCCCAGCGGGAGGTGCCGAGCAGTACTTC. This sequence encodes CASSSPAGGAEQYF. The rearrangement joins TRBV5-5 to TRBJ2-7; 9 positions agree with TRBD2. The CDR3 is made up of 14 amino acids. Unmatched junction bases numbered 7, after V lost 3 bases and J lost 6 bases. Per the germline V gene, CDR1 is SGHKS and CDR2 is YYEKEE (reference sequence).

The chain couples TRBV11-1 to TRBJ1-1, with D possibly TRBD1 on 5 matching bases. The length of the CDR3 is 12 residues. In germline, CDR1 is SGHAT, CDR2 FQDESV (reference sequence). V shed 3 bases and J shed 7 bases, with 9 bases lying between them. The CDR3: CASSFQGNEAFF. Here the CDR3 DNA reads TGTGCCAGCAGCTTCCAGGGTAATGAAGCTTTCTTT.

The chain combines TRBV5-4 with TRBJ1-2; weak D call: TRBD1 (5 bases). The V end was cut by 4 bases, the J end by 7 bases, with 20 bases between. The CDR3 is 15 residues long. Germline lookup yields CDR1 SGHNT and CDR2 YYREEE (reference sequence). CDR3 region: CASSPTGRGRSGYTF. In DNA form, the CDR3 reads TGTGCCAGCAGCCCAACCGGCCGGGGGAGGAGTGGCTACACCTTC.